This T cell receptor beta chain was captured by sequencing in a study of T cells in narcolepsy. Notes on the study in general: Reportedly, autoreactive clonotypes were serially detected in patients' blood but not controls'. HCRT-specific and TRIB2-specific autoreactive clonotypes appeared among same-patient CSF and blood CD4+ clonotypes.

Concerning this clone itself: The antigen remains undetermined.

Here immunoSEQ multiplex PCR was the method, and the copy in TCRdb shows in-frame clones only, minus some. The top ten clones hold around 2.6% of a sample with about 34,000 clones, roughly four fifths of them seen once. CDR3 length: 11 residues. Trimming pared 4 bases from V and 4 bases from J, leaving 3 bases between. Germline lookup yields CDR1 ENHRY and CDR2 SYGVKD. The TCR comes from a human donor with narcolepsy. The sequenced sample consisted of CD45RA- memory CD4+ T cells from PBMCs. This chain joins TRBV10-3 and TRBJ2-3; no reliable D call. CDR3 bases: TGTGCCATCAGTGGATCAGATACGCAGTATTTT. This codes for CAISGSDTQYF.